What follows describes a single T cell receptor (beta chain). Its antigen is still unknown. The protocol was immunoSEQ multiplex PCR, while the TCRdb copy is restricted to in-frame clones and leaves out a portion. The data contain around 250,000 clones, 85% to 90% of them singletons. These data come from a study of cytomegalovirus exposure and HLA in healthy donors. Study-level results: Specificity of a few CMV-associated chains for CMV antigens was verified in vitro. A list of roughly 160 TCR beta chains associated with cytomegalovirus was given.

The CDR3 extends over 15 amino acids. V gave up 4 bases and J gave up 5 bases; unmatched junction bases: 5. Germline V CDR1 and CDR2: MNHEY, SVGAGI. The donors were members of the validation cohort comprising approximately 110 subjects, separate from the roughly 670-subject first cohort. This chain connects TRBV6-5 to TRBJ2-3; 11 bases are shared with TRBD2. The sequence was obtained from a woman younger than 35 in good health and CMV-seronegative. Input material: PBMCs. The chain's CDR3 is CASSLAGGPGDTQYF. The CDR3 coding sequence is TGTGCCAGCAGTTTAGCGGGGGGGCCCGGAGATACGCAGTATTTT.